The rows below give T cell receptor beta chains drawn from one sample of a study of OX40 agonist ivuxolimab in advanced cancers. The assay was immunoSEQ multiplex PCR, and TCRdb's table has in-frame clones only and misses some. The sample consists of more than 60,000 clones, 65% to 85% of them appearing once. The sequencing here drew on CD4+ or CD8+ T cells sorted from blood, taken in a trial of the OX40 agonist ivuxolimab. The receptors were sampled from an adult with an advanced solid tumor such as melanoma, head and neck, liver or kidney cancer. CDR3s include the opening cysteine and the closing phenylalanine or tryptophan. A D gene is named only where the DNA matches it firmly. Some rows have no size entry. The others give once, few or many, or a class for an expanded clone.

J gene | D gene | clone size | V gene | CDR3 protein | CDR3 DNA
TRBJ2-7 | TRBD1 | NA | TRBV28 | CASRTGGVSYEQYF | TGTGCCAGCAGAACAGGGGGCGTTTCCTACGAGCAGTACTTC
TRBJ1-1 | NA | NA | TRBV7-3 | CASSLSMNTEAFF | TGTGCCAGCAGCTTAAGTATGAACACTGAAGCTTTCTTT
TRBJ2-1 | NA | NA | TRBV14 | CASSQDAGLANSYNEQFF | TGTGCCAGCAGCCAAGATGCTGGGCTAGCCAACTCCTACAATGAGCAGTTCTTC
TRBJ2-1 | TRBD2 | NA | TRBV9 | CASSVGSSVAGGLPTYNEQFF | TGTGCCAGCAGCGTAGGATCATCGGTAGCGGGGGGCCTTCCTACTTACAATGAGCAGTTCTTC
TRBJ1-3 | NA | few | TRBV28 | CASRTQQGFSGNTIYF | TGTGCCAGCCGCACCCAACAGGGATTCTCTGGAAACACCATATATTTT
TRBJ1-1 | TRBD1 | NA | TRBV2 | CATIQGGAEAFF | TGTGCCACTATTCAGGGGGGCGCTGAAGCTTTCTTT
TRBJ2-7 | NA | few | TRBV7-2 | CASRSKRESYEQYF | TGTGCCAGCAGAAGTAAGAGGGAGTCCTACGAGCAGTACTTC
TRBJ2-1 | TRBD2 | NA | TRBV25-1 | CASSEPGLAGGLGEQFF | TGTGCCAGCAGTGAACCGGGACTAGCGGGGGGATTGGGTGAGCAGTTCTTC
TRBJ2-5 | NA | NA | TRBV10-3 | CAISEGPGRESGETQYF | TGTGCCATCAGTGAAGGGCCGGGTAGGGAGTCGGGGGAGACCCAGTACTTC
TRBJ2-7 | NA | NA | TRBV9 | CASSVAWGSRYEQYF | TGTGCCAGCAGCGTTGCTTGGGGCTCACGGTACGAGCAGTACTTC
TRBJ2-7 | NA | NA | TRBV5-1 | CASGSGYEQYF | TGCGCCAGCGGCTCAGGGTACGAGCAGTACTTC
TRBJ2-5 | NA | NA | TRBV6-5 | CASSLGSGQETQYF | TGTGCCAGCAGTCTGGGCTCGGGCCAAGAGACCCAGTACTTC
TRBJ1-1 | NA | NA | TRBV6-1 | CASKDTNKNTEAFF | TGTGCCAGCAAGGACACAAATAAGAACACTGAAGCTTTCTTT
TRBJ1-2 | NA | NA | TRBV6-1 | CASSEARVRESYTF | TGTGCCAGCAGTGAAGCCCGCGTCAGGGAGAGCTACACCTTC
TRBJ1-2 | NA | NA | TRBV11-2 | CASSSLFRSEHGYTF | TGTGCCAGCAGCTCGCTATTCAGGTCGGAACATGGCTACACCTTC
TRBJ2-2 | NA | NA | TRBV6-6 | CASSSKTGELFF | TGTGCCAGCAGTTCCAAAACCGGGGAGCTGTTTTTT
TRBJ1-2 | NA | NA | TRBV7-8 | CASSFRTGQGYTF | TGTGCCAGCAGCTTTCGCACAGGTCAGGGCTACACCTTC
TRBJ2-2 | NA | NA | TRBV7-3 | CASSQQGLNTGELFF | TGTGCCAGCAGCCAACAGGGCCTGAACACCGGGGAGCTGTTTTTT
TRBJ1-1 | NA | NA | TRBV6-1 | CASSDRGNTEAFF | TGTGCCAGCAGTGACAGGGGGAACACTGAAGCTTTCTTT
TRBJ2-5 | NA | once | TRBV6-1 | CASSDSLGSGQTQYF | TGTGCCAGCAGTGATTCTCTAGGGTCAGGGCAGACCCAGTACTTC
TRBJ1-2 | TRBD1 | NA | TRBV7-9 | CASSFGTGDYGYTF | TGTGCCAGCAGCTTTGGGACAGGGGACTATGGCTACACCTTC
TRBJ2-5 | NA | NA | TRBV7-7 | CASSFGGEETQYF | TGTGCTAGCAGCTTCGGCGGGGAAGAGACCCAGTACTTC
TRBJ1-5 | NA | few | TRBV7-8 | CASSLEQVQGQPQHF | TGTGCCAGCAGCTTAGAACAAGTTCAGGGTCAGCCCCAGCATTTT
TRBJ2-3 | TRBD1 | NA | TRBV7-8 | CASSFLLDRGRGADTQYF | TGTGCCAGCAGCTTCCTCTTGGACAGGGGGCGAGGGGCAGATACGCAGTATTTT
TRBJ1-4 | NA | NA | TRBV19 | CASSMRPDATNEKLFF | TGTGCCAGTAGTATGCGACCGGATGCAACTAATGAAAAACTGTTTTTT
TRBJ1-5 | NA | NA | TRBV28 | CASSFQARNQPQHF | TGTGCCAGCAGTTTTCAGGCAAGGAATCAGCCCCAGCATTTT
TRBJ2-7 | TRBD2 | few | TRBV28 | CASTSMGGVSSYEQYF | TGTGCCAGCACTTCAATGGGGGGGGTTAGCTCCTACGAGCAGTACTTC
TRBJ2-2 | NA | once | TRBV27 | CASSLAGELFF | TGTGCCAGCAGTTTAGCCGGGGAGCTGTTTTTT
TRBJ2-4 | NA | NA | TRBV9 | CASSAGRTNIQYF | TGTGCCAGCAGCGCCGGACGGACGAACATTCAGTACTTC
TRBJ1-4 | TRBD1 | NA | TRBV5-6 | CASSSIGTGNEKLFF | TGTGCCAGCAGCTCGATTGGGACAGGGAACGAAAAACTGTTTTTT
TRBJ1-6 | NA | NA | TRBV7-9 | CASSPNLGGNSPLHF | TGTGCCAGCAGCCCGAACCTAGGAGGGAATTCACCCCTCCACTTT
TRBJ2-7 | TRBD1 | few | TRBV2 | CASIRDRVDEQYF | TGTGCCAGCATAAGGGACAGGGTGGACGAGCAGTACTTC
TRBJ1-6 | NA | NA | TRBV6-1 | CASSDGRSYNSPLHF | TGTGCCAGCAGTGACGGGAGGTCCTATAATTCACCCCTCCACTTT
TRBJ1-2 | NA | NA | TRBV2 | CASRESNSASNYGYTF | TGTGCCAGCAGGGAGTCCAACAGTGCTTCTAACTATGGCTACACCTTC
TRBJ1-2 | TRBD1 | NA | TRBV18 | CASSGNTGDSNGYTF | TGTGCCAGCTCAGGTAACACAGGGGACTCTAACGGCTACACCTTC
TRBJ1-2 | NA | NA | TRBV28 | CASSLPGSGYGYTF | TGTGCCAGCAGTTTACCGGGTAGTGGCTATGGCTACACCTTC
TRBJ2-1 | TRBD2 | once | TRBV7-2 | CASSLGTSGGAKNEQFF | TGTGCCAGCAGCTTAGGGACTAGCGGGGGGGCGAAAAATGAGCAGTTCTTC
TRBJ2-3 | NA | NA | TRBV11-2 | CASRTGVATDTQYF | TGTGCCAGCAGGACGGGGGTTGCGACAGATACGCAGTATTTT
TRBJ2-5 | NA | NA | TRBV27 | CASSLLGREETQYF | TGTGCCAGCAGTTTACTGGGGCGGGAAGAGACCCAGTACTTC
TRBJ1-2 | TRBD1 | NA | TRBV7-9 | CATYSDRGTSNYGYTF | TGTGCCACTTACAGCGACAGGGGCACATCTAACTATGGCTACACCTTC
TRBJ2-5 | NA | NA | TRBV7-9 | CASSPLEVRETQYF | TGTGCCAGCAGCCCACTCGAGGTGCGAGAGACCCAGTACTTC
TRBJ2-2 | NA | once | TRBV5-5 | CASSLTSHGELFF | TGTGCCAGCAGCTTGACTAGCCACGGGGAGCTGTTTTTT
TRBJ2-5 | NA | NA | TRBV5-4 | CASSFRVAGRGAQYF | TGTGCCAGCAGCTTTAGGGTTGCGGGTCGTGGGGCCCAGTACTTC
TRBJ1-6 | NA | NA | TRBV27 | CASSPNGGRVKNSPLHF | TGTGCCAGCAGTCCCAATGGGGGAAGGGTTAAAAATTCACCCCTCCACTTT
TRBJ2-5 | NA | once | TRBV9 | CASSVSEGYGETQYF | TGTGCCAGCAGCGTATCGGAGGGCTATGGAGAGACCCAGTACTTC
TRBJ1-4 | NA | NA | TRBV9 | CASSVVVGSKLFF | TGTGCCAGCAGCGTAGTGGTAGGGAGTAAACTGTTTTTT
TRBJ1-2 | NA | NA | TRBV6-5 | CAISAAGLYGYTF | TGTGCCATCAGCGCCGCCGGGCTTTATGGCTACACCTTC
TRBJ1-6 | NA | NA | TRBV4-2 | CASSQDWQGSPSPLHF | TGTGCCAGCAGCCAAGATTGGCAGGGAAGCCCCTCACCCCTCCACTTT
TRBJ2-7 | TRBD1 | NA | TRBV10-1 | CASSSPRDRGIHEQYF | TGCGCCAGCAGTTCGCCGCGGGACAGGGGTATCCACGAGCAGTACTTC
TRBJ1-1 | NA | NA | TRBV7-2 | CASSRIRTAEAFF | TGTGCCAGCAGCCGCATTCGGACCGCTGAAGCTTTCTTT
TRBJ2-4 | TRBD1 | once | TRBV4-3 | CASSQAGTGLAKNIQYF | TGCGCCAGCAGCCAAGCTGGGACAGGACTAGCCAAAAACATTCAGTACTTC
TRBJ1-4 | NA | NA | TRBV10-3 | CAISVRANEKLFF | TGTGCCATCAGTGTCAGGGCTAATGAAAAACTGTTTTTT
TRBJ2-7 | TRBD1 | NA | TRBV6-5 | CASRATGYSSYEQYF | TGTGCCAGCAGGGCGACAGGGTATAGTTCCTACGAGCAGTACTTC